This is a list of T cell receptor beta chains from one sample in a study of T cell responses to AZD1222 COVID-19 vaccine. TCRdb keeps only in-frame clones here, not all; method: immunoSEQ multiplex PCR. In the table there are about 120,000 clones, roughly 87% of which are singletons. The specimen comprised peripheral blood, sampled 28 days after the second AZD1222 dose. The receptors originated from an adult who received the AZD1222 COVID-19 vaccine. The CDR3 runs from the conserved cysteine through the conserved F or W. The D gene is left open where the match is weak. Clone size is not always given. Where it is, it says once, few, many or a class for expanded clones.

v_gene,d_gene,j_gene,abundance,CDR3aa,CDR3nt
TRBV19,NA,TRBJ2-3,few,CASSMGSTDTQYF,TGTGCCAGTAGTATGGGTAGCACAGATACGCAGTATTTT
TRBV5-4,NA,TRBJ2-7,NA,CASSLAPDREVQYF,TGTGCCAGCAGCTTGGCCCCCGACAGGGAGGTGCAGTACTTC
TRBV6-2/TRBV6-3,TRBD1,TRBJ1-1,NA,CASSGQTGRNTEAFF,TGTGCCAGCAGCGGACAGACAGGGAGGAACACTGAAGCTTTCTTT
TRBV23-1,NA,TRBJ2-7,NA,CASSQKTGVTYEQYF,TGCGCCAGCAGTCAAAAGACAGGTGTGACCTACGAGCAGTACTTC
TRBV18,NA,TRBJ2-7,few,CASSPRDTYEQYF,TGTGCCAGCTCACCCCGGGACACCTACGAGCAGTACTTC
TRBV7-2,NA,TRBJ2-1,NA,CASSPDYNEQFF,TGTGCCAGCAGCCCAGACTACAATGAGCAGTTCTTC
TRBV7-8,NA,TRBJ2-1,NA,CASSLASGAVNEQFF,TGTGCCAGCAGCTTAGCGTCGGGGGCCGTCAATGAGCAGTTCTTC
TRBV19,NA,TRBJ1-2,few,CASSYNREISYTF,TGTGCCAGTAGTTACAACAGGGAAATTAGCTACACCTTC
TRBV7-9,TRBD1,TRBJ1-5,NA,CASSLTGGDQPQHF,TGTGCCAGCAGCTTGACAGGGGGCGACCAGCCCCAGCATTTT
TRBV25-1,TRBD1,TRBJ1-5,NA,CASSDGTGVQPQHF,TGTGCCAGCAGTGACGGGACAGGGGTTCAGCCCCAGCATTTT
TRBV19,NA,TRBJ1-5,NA,CASSIFRGADSNQPQHF,TGTGCCAGTAGTATCTTCCGGGGCGCCGATAGCAATCAGCCCCAGCATTTT
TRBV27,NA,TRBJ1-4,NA,CASSSGMPNEKLFF,TGTGCCAGCAGTTCTGGGATGCCGAATGAAAAACTGTTTTTT
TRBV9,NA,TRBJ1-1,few,CASSVGGTVNTEAFF,TGTGCCAGCAGCGTAGGGGGGACGGTGAACACTGAAGCTTTCTTT
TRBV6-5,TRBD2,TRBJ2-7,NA,CASRPLAGGRYEQYF,TGTGCCAGCAGGCCCCTAGCGGGGGGGCGTTACGAGCAGTACTTC
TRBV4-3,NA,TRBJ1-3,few,CASSQVIVAGNTIYF,TGCGCCAGCAGCCAAGTGATAGTTGCTGGAAACACCATATATTTT
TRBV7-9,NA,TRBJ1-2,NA,CASSSQGNYGYTF,TGTGCCAGCAGCTCCCAAGGGAACTATGGCTACACCTTC
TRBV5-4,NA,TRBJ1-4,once,CASSSTVTNEKLFF,TGTGCCAGCAGCTCGACAGTTACAAATGAAAAACTGTTTTTT
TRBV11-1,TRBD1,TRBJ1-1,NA,CASSFQGAVSRTEAFF,TGTGCCAGCAGCTTCCAGGGGGCCGTATCTCGGACTGAAGCTTTCTTT
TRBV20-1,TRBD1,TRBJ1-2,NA,CSASWGQRRLGYYGYTF,TGCAGTGCTAGTTGGGGACAGCGCCGCTTGGGATACTATGGCTACACCTTC
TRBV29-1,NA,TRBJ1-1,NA,CSVNQGGSNTEAFF,TGCAGCGTCAACCAAGGGGGGTCGAACACTGAAGCTTTCTTT
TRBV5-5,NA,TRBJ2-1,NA,CASSFRGHPHEQFF,TGTGCCAGCAGCTTCAGGGGCCACCCCCATGAGCAGTTCTTC
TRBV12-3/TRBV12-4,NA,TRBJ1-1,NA,CASRIQGRTEAFF,TGTGCCAGCAGAATACAGGGCCGCACTGAAGCTTTCTTT
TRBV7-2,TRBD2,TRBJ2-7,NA,CASSPGTSGGSEQYF,TGTGCCAGCAGCCCTGGGACTAGCGGGGGGTCGGAGCAGTACTTC
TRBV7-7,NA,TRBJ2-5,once,CASSLSAGGETQYF,TGTGCCAGCAGCTTATCTGCAGGAGGAGAGACCCAGTACTTC
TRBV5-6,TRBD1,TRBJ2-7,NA,CASSLLTGVGEQYF,TGTGCCAGCAGCTTGTTGACAGGGGTAGGGGAGCAGTACTTC